This T cell receptor beta chain was captured in a study of blood T cell repertoires in COVID-19. Categorization into cohorts depended on clinical history that participants reported. Two negative PCRs, clearance, or symptom resolution were required of recovered Cohort 3 donors. Here immunoSEQ multiplex PCR was the method, and the copy in TCRdb shows in-frame clones only, minus some. The table lists roughly 250,000 clones, over 75% of them singletons. The material sequenced was PBMCs or T cells enriched from blood (not recorded which). The receptor was derived from a woman aged 25 to 45 who had recovered from COVID-19.

The CDR3 sequence is CASSGGQGTGANVLTF. The CDR3 DNA follows: TGTGCCAGCAGTGGGGGACAGGGGACTGGGGCCAACGTCCTGACTTTC. The rearrangement joins TRBV2 to TRBJ2-6; 10 bases line up with TRBD1. Germline CDR1 reads SNHLY; CDR2 reads FYNNEI. V dropped 4 bases and J dropped 2; count of bases not matched to a gene: 2. The CDR3 has 16 amino acids. The complete variable domain, with remaining parts taken from reference TRBV2 and TRBJ2-6, reads EPEVTQTPSHQVTQMGQEVILRCVPISNHLYFYWYRQILGQKVEFLVSFYNNEISEKSEIFDDQFSVERPDGSNFTLKIRSTKLEDSAMYFCASSGGQGTGANVLTFGAGSRLTVL.